This T cell receptor beta chain was recorded in a study of blood T cell repertoires in COVID-19. Study information: Material from acute and convalescent COVID-19 was sourced from the United States, Italy and Spain.

Germline CDR1 and CDR2: SNHLY and FYNNEI. The CDR3 is 16 residues long. The V segment lost 1 base and the J segment 8 bases; nucleotides outside the gene matches: 10. Here immunoSEQ multiplex PCR was the method, and the copy in TCRdb shows in-frame clones only, minus some. The sample records 250,000 to 400,000 clones, about 90% being singletons. The sequence was collected from a woman aged 25 to 39 with COVID-19, enrolled during active disease. The chain recombines TRBV2 with TRBJ2-2; 7 nucleotides match TRBD2. The sequenced material came from peripheral blood. The CDR3 DNA is TGTGCCAGCAGTGAAGTAGGGCTAGCGGAGAAGGGGGAGCTGTTTTTT. Residues: CASSEVGLAEKGELFF.